A selection of T cell receptor beta chains follows, all from one sample in a study of liver allograft versus peripheral blood T cells. MiXCR, applied by TCRdb to the reads, yields one record per CDR3 protein. The sample carries approximately 13,000 distinct CDR3 sequences, roughly 28% recorded once. These receptors originate from a human patient who had a liver transplant. Some T cells may be graft donor cells. Each CDR3 is given with its conserved first and last residue. Fields, in order: V gene, clone size, J gene, D gene, CDR3 protein, CDR3 DNA. A D gene is named only where the DNA matches it firmly. Only some rows state a clone size, as once, few, many or a class for expanded clones.

>TRBV6-5|.|TRBJ1-4|TRBD1
CASRRSGGAGEKLFF
TGTGCCAGCAGGCGCTCAGGGGGGGCGGGGGAAAAACTGTTTTTT
>TRBV30|once|TRBJ2-1|TRBD2
CAWSVWRTSGSSHEQFF
TGTGCCTGGAGTGTTTGGAGGACTAGCGGGAGTTCTCATGAGCAGTTCTTC
>TRBV29-1|medium-sized|TRBJ2-1|.
CSVGGRWDNEQFF
TGCAGCGTTGGGGGGAGGTGGGACAATGAGCAGTTCTTC
>TRBV10-1|.|TRBJ2-7|.
CASSGGSPTGEQYF
TGCGCCAGCAGTGGGGGTAGCCCTACCGGAGAGCAGTACTTC
>TRBV18|.|TRBJ1-2|TRBD1
CASSPPVVAGQYGYTF
TGTGCCAGCTCACCCCCGGTCGTCGCGGGACAGTATGGCTACACCTTC
>TRBV15|medium-sized|TRBJ2-3|TRBD1
CATSSQQGAGDTQYF
TGTGCCACCAGCAGCCAACAGGGGGCGGGAGATACGCAGTATTTT
>TRBV6-2/TRBV6-3|.|TRBJ2-7|TRBD2
CASRDAGEGDYEQYF
TGTGCCAGCAGGGACGCCGGGGAGGGAGACTACGAGCAGTACTTC
>TRBV10-3|few|TRBJ1-2|.
CAISEREGMSYTF
TGTGCCATCAGTGAAAGAGAAGGGATGAGCTACACCTTC
>TRBV27|.|TRBJ2-2|.
CASSPNNRRTGELFF
TGTGCCAGCAGTCCCAATAATAGACGGACCGGGGAGCTGTTTTTT
>TRBV18|medium-sized|TRBJ1-3|.
CASSPINSGNTIYF
TGTGCCAGCTCACCAATCAACTCTGGAAACACCATATATTTT
>TRBV12-3/TRBV12-4|.|TRBJ2-1|.
CASSFGRLLSPSYNEQFF
TGTGCCAGCAGTTTCGGTCGGTTGTTGTCCCCATCCTACAATGAGCAGTTCTTC
>TRBV20-1|.|TRBJ2-3|TRBD2
CSARPGGGNTDTQYF
TGCAGTGCACGACCTGGGGGGGGGAACACAGATACGCAGTATTTT
>TRBV29-1|medium-sized|TRBJ2-3|.
CSVERSGTDTQYF
TGCAGCGTTGAGCGTAGTGGCACAGATACGCAGTATTTT
>TRBV19|.|TRBJ1-2|.
CASSPGLGQGYTF
TGTGCCAGTAGTCCGGGTTTGGGTCAAGGCTACACCTTC
>TRBV19|medium-sized|TRBJ1-5|TRBD1
CASRRGTGSNQPQHF
TGTGCCAGTAGGCGTGGGACAGGTAGCAATCAGCCCCAGCATTTT
>TRBV29-1|.|TRBJ1-1|.
CSALPGYGWTEAFF
TGCAGCGCGCTACCGGGCTACGGATGGACTGAAGCTTTCTTT
>TRBV6-5|.|TRBJ1-6|.
CASSYSNLRDSPLHF
TGTGCCAGCAGTTACTCGAATCTGAGGGATTCACCCCTCCACTTT
>TRBV27|.|TRBJ2-7|TRBD1
CASSFPGTGNVDEQYF
TGTGCCAGCAGTTTCCCGGGGACAGGAAACGTCGACGAGCAGTACTTC
>TRBV5-6|many|TRBJ2-3|TRBD1
CASSRTGGRITDTQYF
TGTGCCAGCAGTCGTACAGGGGGAAGGATCACAGATACGCAGTATTTT
>TRBV18|many|TRBJ1-3|.
CASSPLESSGNTIYF
TGTGCCAGCTCACCACTCGAGAGCTCTGGAAACACCATATATTTT